The 27 T cell receptor beta chains listed next were all sequenced from one sample in a study of blood T cell repertoires in COVID-19. Profiled with immunoSEQ multiplex PCR; TCRdb holds only in-frame clones, not every one. The sample has some 200,000 clones, about 87% seen once; the top ten hold roughly 2.8%. The sample taken for sequencing was PBMCs or T cells enriched from blood (not recorded which). The receptors here all came from a woman aged 30 to 39 who had recovered from COVID-19.

The genes are TRBV7-2 and TRBJ1-5; no clear D gene. The germline V and J ends were trimmed by 8 bases and 0 bases, with 14 bases remaining between them. Germline V lookup: CDR1 SGHTA, CDR2 FQGNSA. The CDR3 has 15 amino acids. The CDR3 bases are TGTGCCAGCGGTAACAGATCATATAGCAATCAGCCCCAGCATTTT. Translated: CASGNRSYSNQPQHF. Complete variable domain (other parts from reference TRBV7-2 and TRBJ1-5): GAGVSQSPSNKVTEKGKDVELRCDPISGHTALYWYRQSLGQGLEFLIYFQGNSAPDKSGLPSDRFSAERTGGSVSTLTIQRTQQEDSAVYLCASGNRSYSNQPQHFGDGTRLSIL.

The table lists this clone with a few counts. The chain employs TRBV5-4 and TRBJ1-3; possible D gene TRBD1, 6 bases. Germline loops: CDR1 SGHNT, CDR2 YYREEE (reference sequence). The CDR3 consists of 15 residues. V lost 4 bases and J lost 4, with 15 bases in between. The CDR3 sequence is CASSQTGRVGNTIYF. The CDR3 DNA sequence: TGTGCCAGCAGCCAAACAGGGCGCGTCGGAAACACCATATATTTT.

As regards this clone: At one of its ends the junction is not consistent with the germline gene, which may arise from a read error. The rearrangement uses TRBV5-1 and TRBJ2-7, with 8 positions matching TRBD1. CDR1 is SGHRS and CDR2 is YFSETQ in the germline V gene. The CDR3 loop spans 13 amino acids. In nucleotides, the CDR3 is TGCGCCAGCAGCTTGGACGGCAGGGGGCCATGGGACTTC. It codes for CASSLDGRGPWDF.

V gene TRBV10-3 combines with J gene TRBJ1-5, with D unclear. The length of the CDR3 is 13 residues. V shed 7 bases and J shed 4 bases, with 11 bases lying between them. Germline loops: CDR1 ENHRY, CDR2 SYGVKD. The CDR3 here is CAITGSSNQPQHF. Written as DNA, the CDR3 is TGTGCCATCACGGGTAGCTCTAATCAGCCCCAGCATTTT.

The chain joins TRBV25-1 to TRBJ2-2; D is uncertain. This CDR3 has 13 amino acids. Germline V lookup: CDR1 MGHDK, CDR2 SYGVNS. The CDR3 protein is CASSAGNTGELFF. In nucleotides, the CDR3 is TGTGCGAGCTCGGCAGGGAACACCGGGGAGCTGTTTTTT.

This chain uses TRBV6-5 with TRBJ1-2, with 7 nucleotides matching TRBD1. Unmatched junction bases numbered 5, after V lost 0 bases and J lost 7 bases. This CDR3 has 14 residues. Germline CDR1 MNHEY, CDR2 SVGAGI. This CDR3 reads CASSYSRDSGGYTF. The CDR3 DNA is TGTGCCAGCAGTTACTCGAGGGACAGTGGTGGCTACACCTTC.

To note about this clone: At the DNA level, this CDR3 is encoded by other sequences in the same sample as well. The chain couples TRBV11-3 to TRBJ1-1; D is perhaps TRBD1 (5 bases). The germline V gene encodes CDR1 SGHNT and CDR2 YENEEA. Trimming took off 1 base at V and 1 base at J, with 7 bases between the two ends. This CDR3 has 14 amino acids. The CDR3 sequence is CASSLGGGNTEAFF. CDR3 DNA: TGTGCCAGCAGCTTAGGCGGGGGGAACACTGAAGCTTTCTTT.

This rearrangement joins TRBV25-1 to TRBJ2-5; possibly TRBD1 for D (6 bases). The CDR3 sequence is 14 residues long. From germline, CDR1 is MGHDK and CDR2 SYGVNS. Trimming shortened V by 6 bases and J by 4 bases, and 15 bases separated the two germline ends. The CDR3 reads CASSLGTWRETQYF. In nucleotides, the CDR3 is TGTGCCAGCAGCCTTGGGACATGGAGAGAGACCCAGTACTTC.

This clone was counted between two and nine times. The rearrangement links TRBV7-9 to TRBJ2-3, with 8 positions matching TRBD2. The V gene's germline CDR1 is SEHNR and CDR2 FQNEAQ (reference sequence). V dropped 1 base and J dropped 3; count of bases not matched to a gene: 0. The CDR3 is 14 residues long. CDR3 amino acids: CASSLERGTDTQYF. In DNA form, the CDR3 reads TGTGCCAGCAGCTTAGAGCGGGGGACAGATACGCAGTATTTT.

The rearrangement links TRBV5-4 to TRBJ2-7; a weak D match, TRBD2 (5 bases). The germline V and J ends were trimmed by 4 bases and 0 bases, with 17 bases remaining between them. The CDR3 length is 16 residues. Germline loops: CDR1 SGHNT, CDR2 YYREEE (reference sequence). CDR3 coding DNA: TGTGCCAGCAGCCCCTCGCGGGCGGGTGGCTCCTACGAGCAGTACTTC. As protein: CASSPSRAGGSYEQYF.

The chain employs TRBV4-3 and TRBJ1-3, with D perhaps TRBD1 (6 bases). This CDR3 contains 16 residues. Germline V gene sequence: CDR1 LGHNA, CDR2 YSLEER. With 0 bases removed from V and 2 bases from J, the gap between germline ends came to 11 bases. The CDR3 DNA sequence: TGCGCCAGCAGCCAAGAATCTGGGGGCCCTGGAAACACCATATATTTT. It codes for CASSQESGGPGNTIYF.

The chain couples TRBV5-1 to TRBJ2-7, with D possibly TRBD1 on 5 matching bases. This CDR3 is 13 amino acids long. V gave up 2 bases and J gave up 2 bases, with 8 bases separating them. The germline CDR1 and CDR2 sequences are SGHRS and YFSETQ. The CDR3 protein is CASSFRAAYEQYF. The DNA of the CDR3 is TGCGCCAGCAGCTTCAGGGCGGCCTACGAGCAGTACTTC.

V and J are TRBV5-4 and TRBJ1-5, with D hard to call. Germline V CDR1 and CDR2: SGHNT, YYREEE (reference sequence). The germline V and J ends were trimmed by 0 bases and 7 bases, with 14 bases remaining between them. The CDR3 has 15 residues. CDR3 amino acids: CASSLDLGRGQPQHF. The CDR3 coding sequence is TGTGCCAGCAGCTTGGACTTAGGGAGAGGGCAGCCCCAGCATTTT.

This clone has just one count. V and J are TRBV5-1 and TRBJ1-2, with D uncertain. Germline V gene sequence: CDR1 SGHRS, CDR2 YFSETQ. V lost 0 bases and J lost 1, with 10 bases in between. This CDR3 spans 15 amino acids. This CDR3 reads CASSLGAIINYGYTF. The CDR3 region has the DNA TGCGCCAGCAGCTTGGGGGCCATTATTAACTATGGCTACACCTTC.

V and J are TRBV9 and TRBJ2-5, with D tentatively TRBD1 (5 bases). Germline assignment: CDR1 SGDLS and CDR2 YYNGEE. The CDR3 loop spans 14 amino acids. Deletions cut 0 bases from V and 1 base from J, with 7 bases between. The CDR3 spells CASSVGGAQETQYF. The CDR3 DNA sequence: TGTGCCAGCAGCGTAGGTGGGGCCCAAGAGACCCAGTACTTC.

The chain recombines TRBV7-9 with TRBJ1-1, with D perhaps matching TRBD1 (5 bases). Trimming took off 1 base at V and 4 bases at J, with 13 bases between the two ends. The CDR3 loop spans 15 amino acids. Germline V gene lookup returns CDR1 SEHNR and CDR2 FQNEAQ (reference sequence). The CDR3 nucleotides are TGTGCCAGCAGCTTAGACGGGGGTGTAAGCACTGAAGCTTTCTTT. Translated: CASSLDGGVSTEAFF.

The chain joins TRBV7-9 to TRBJ1-1; D is unclear. Per germline, CDR1 SEHNR and CDR2 FQNEAQ (reference sequence). V lost 3 bases to trimming and J lost 3 bases, with 8 bases between them. The CDR3 is 13 amino acids. CDR3 protein: CASSLRVDTEAFF. The CDR3 DNA reads as TGTGCCAGCAGCTTGCGGGTTGACACTGAAGCTTTCTTT.

The genes are TRBV4-2 and TRBJ1-6, with unresolved D. This CDR3 has 15 residues. The V gene's germline CDR1 is LGHNA and CDR2 YNFKEQ. Deletions cut 1 base from V and 4 bases from J, with 8 bases between. CDR3 protein: CASSQVSGYNSPLHF. The CDR3 DNA is TGTGCCAGCAGCCAAGTCAGCGGATATAATTCACCCCTCCACTTT.

V is TRBV7-9 and J is TRBJ2-5, with TRBD2 matching 10 bases. CDR1 is SEHNR, CDR2 FQNEAQ, per germline (reference sequence). This CDR3 spans 16 amino acids. V shed 5 bases, J shed 5 bases, and the junction held 11 bases outside the gene matches. The CDR3 here is CASSPSGGADGETQYF. In DNA form, the CDR3 reads TGTGCCAGCAGCCCGAGCGGGGGGGCCGATGGTGAGACCCAGTACTTC.

Here the CDR3 reads CASNRDSFGGAFF. DNA for the CDR3: TGTGCCAGCAACCGGGACTCTTTTGGCGGAGCTTTCTTT. The chain uses TRBV7-9 and TRBJ1-1; D is possibly TRBD1 (5 bases). CDR3 length: 13 residues. Germline V gene lookup returns CDR1 SEHNR and CDR2 FQNEAQ (reference sequence). Trimming took 7 bases from V and 10 from J, leaving 19 bases between them. Using reference TRBV7-9 and TRBJ1-1 for the parts outside the CDR3, the full variable domain is DTGVSQNPRHKITKRGQNVTFRCDPISEHNRLYWYRQTLGQGPEFLTYFQNEAQLEKSRLLSDRFSAERPKGSFSTLEIQRTEQGDSAMYLCASNRDSFGGAFFGQGTRLTVV.

This clone showed up just once. The chain employs TRBV11-1 and TRBJ2-1, with D perhaps TRBD1 (7 bases). The CDR3 runs to 12 residues. Germline V gives CDR1 SGHAT, CDR2 FQDESV (reference sequence). Between the trimmed V and J ends, which lost 6 bases and 12 bases, there was a span of 15 bases. This CDR3 is CASRHSGGWQFF. CDR3 in DNA: TGTGCCAGCAGACACTCAGGGGGGTGGCAGTTCTTC.

The chain has TRBV7-3 and TRBJ2-2, with D perhaps matching TRBD1 (5 bases). Trimming left V 8 bases short and J 7 bases short, with 14 bases between. The CDR3 covers 13 residues. CDR1 and CDR2 from the germline V gene are SGHTA and FQGTGA. In DNA form, the CDR3 reads TGTGCCAGCCAGGGCATGAAGAGCGGGGAGCTGTTTTTT. Its protein product is CASQGMKSGELFF.

Only a few counts were recorded for this clone. This sequence joins TRBV12-5 and TRBJ1-5; 7 bases align to TRBD1. CDR3 size: 16 residues. V lost 5 bases and J lost 7; bases outside the gene matches: 14. CDR1 and CDR2 from the germline V gene are LGHNT and FRNRAP. The CDR3 is CASGPGHRGPGQPQHF. The CDR3 region has the DNA TGTGCTAGTGGTCCTGGACACAGGGGACCTGGGCAGCCCCAGCATTTT.

The rearrangement links TRBV5-1 to TRBJ2-7, with TRBD1 as a possible D gene (6 bases). V lost 4 bases and J 4 bases, leaving 18 bases between the germline ends. Germline V gene lookup returns CDR1 SGHRS and CDR2 YFSETQ. This CDR3 is built from 15 residues. The CDR3 is CASSPDTGQIYEQYF. DNA for the CDR3: TGCGCCAGCAGCCCGGATACAGGGCAGATTTACGAGCAGTACTTC. Full variable domain (missing parts from reference TRBV5-1 and TRBJ2-7): KAGVTQTPRYLIKTRGQQVTLSCSPISGHRSVSWYQQTPGQGLQFLFEYFSETQRNKGNFPGRFSGRQFSNSRSEMNVSTLELGDSALYLCASSPDTGQIYEQYFGPGTRLTVT.

This chain uses TRBV6-5 with TRBJ1-6; 7 nucleotides agree with TRBD1. CDR1 is MNHEY, CDR2 SVGAGI, per germline. V was clipped by 8 bases and J by 6 bases; unmatched bases: 4. The CDR3 loop spans 13 amino acids. CDR3 loop: CASVRDSNSPLHF. CDR3 nucleotide sequence: TGTGCCAGCGTCCGGGACAGTAATTCACCCCTCCACTTT.

V gene TRBV25-1 combines with J gene TRBJ2-3, with TRBD1 matching over 11 bases. This CDR3 is 18 amino acids long. V dropped 4 bases and J dropped 2; count of bases not matched to a gene: 11. The germline CDR1 and CDR2 sequences are MGHDK and SYGVNS. The CDR3 region is CASSVRVRTGGLTDTQYF. CDR3 coding DNA: TGTGCCAGCAGTGTTCGGGTTAGGACAGGGGGCCTCACAGATACGCAGTATTTT. The variable domain in full, completed from reference TRBV25-1 and TRBJ2-3, reads EADIYQTPRYLVIGTGKKITLECSQTMGHDKMYWYQQDPGMELHLIHYSYGVNSTEKGDLSSESTVSRIRTEHFPLTLESARPSHTSQYLCASSVRVRTGGLTDTQYFGPGTRLTVL.

This chain joins TRBV27 and TRBJ2-1; 7 bases agree with TRBD2. Looked up from germline, CDR1 is MNHEY and CDR2 is SMNVEV (reference sequence). This CDR3 contains 15 residues. Germline trimming cut 1 base from V and 6 bases from J; bases unmatched to any gene: 6. In DNA form, the CDR3 reads TGTGCCAGCAGTTTATTCGGGACTACCCGCAATGAGCAGTTCTTC. Its translation is CASSLFGTTRNEQFF.